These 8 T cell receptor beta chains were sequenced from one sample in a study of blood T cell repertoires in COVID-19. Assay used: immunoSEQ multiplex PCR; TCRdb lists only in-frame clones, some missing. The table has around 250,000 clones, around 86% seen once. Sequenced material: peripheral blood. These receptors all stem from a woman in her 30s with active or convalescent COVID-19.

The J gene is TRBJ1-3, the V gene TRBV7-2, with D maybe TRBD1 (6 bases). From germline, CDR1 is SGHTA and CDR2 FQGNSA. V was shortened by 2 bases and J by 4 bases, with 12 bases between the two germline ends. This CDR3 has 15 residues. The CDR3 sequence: CASSLTTGKGNTIYF. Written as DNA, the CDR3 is TGTGCCAGCAGCTTAACGACAGGAAAGGGAAACACCATATATTTT.

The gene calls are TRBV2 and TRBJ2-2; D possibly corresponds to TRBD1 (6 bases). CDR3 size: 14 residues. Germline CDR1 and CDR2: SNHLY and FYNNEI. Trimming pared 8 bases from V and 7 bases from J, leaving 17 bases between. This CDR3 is CASAVNRAVGELFF. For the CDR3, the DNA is TGTGCCAGCGCGGTTAACAGGGCGGTCGGGGAGCTGTTTTTT.

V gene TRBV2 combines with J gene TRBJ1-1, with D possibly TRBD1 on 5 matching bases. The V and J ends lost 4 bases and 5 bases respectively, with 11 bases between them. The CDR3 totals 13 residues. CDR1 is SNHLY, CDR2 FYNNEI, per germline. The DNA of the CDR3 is TGTGCCAGCAGTGGGGGACGGGGGACTGAAGCTTTCTTT. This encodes CASSGGRGTEAFF.

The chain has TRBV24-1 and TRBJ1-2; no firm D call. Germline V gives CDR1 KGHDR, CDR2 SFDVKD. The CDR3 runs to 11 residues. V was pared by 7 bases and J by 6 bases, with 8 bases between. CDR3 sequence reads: CATSPGDGYTF. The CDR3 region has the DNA TGTGCCACCAGCCCCGGGGATGGCTACACCTTC.

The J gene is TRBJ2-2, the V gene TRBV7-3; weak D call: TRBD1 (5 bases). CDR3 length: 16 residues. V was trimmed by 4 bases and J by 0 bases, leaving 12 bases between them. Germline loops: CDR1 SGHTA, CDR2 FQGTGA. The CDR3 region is CASSYDRASNTGELFF. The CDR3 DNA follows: TGTGCCAGCAGCTACGACAGAGCTTCGAACACCGGGGAGCTGTTTTTT.

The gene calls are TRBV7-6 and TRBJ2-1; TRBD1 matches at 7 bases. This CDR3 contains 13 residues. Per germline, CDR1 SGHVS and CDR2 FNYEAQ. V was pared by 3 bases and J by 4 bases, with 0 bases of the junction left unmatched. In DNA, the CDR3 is TGTGCCAGCAGCTTGACAGGGTACAATGAGCAGTTCTTC. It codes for CASSLTGYNEQFF.

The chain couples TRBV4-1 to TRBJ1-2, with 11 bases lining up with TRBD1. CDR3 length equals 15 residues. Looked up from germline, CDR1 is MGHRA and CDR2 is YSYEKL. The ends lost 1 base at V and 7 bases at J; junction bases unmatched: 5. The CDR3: CASSQADRGRVGYTF. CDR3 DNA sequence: TGCGCCAGCAGCCAAGCGGACAGGGGGCGGGTTGGCTACACCTTC.

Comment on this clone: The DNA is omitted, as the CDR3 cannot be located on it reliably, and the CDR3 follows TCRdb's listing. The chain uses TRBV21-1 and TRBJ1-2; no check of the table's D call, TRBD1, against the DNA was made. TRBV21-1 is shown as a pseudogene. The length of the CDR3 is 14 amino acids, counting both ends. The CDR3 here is CASSNFGTGNGYTF.